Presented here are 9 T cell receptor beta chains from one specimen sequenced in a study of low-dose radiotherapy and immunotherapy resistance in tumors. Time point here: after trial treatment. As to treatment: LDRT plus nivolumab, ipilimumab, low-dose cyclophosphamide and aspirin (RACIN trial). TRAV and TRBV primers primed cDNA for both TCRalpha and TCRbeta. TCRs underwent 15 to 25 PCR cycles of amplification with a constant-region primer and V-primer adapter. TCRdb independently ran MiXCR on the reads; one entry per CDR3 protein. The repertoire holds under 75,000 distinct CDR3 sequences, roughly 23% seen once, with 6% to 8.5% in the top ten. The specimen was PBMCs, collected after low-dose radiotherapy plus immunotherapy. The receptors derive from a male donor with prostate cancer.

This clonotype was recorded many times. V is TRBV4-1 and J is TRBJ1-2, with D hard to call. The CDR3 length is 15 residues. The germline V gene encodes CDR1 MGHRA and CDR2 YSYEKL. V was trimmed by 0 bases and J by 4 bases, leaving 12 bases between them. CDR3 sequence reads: CASSQEGRELYGYTF. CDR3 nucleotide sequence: TGCGCCAGCAGCCAAGAAGGACGGGAACTCTATGGCTACACCTTC.

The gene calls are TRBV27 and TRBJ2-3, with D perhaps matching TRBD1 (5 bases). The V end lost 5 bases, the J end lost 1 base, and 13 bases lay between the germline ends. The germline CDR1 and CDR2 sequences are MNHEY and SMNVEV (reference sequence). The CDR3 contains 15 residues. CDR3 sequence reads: CASSLRVSRTDTQYF. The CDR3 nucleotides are TGTGCCAGCAGTCTCAGGGTCTCCCGCACAGATACGCAGTATTTT.

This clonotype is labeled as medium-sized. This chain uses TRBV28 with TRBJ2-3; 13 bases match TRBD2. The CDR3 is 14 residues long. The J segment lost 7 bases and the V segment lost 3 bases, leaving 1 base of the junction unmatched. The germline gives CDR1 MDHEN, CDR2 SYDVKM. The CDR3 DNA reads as TGTGCCAGCAGTTTCGGGACTAGCGGGAATACGCAGTATTTT. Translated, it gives CASSFGTSGNTQYF.

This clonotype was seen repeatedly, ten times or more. In nucleotides, the CDR3 is TGTGCCAGCAGTGAATATCCGGTAGCGGGAAAAGACTCCTACGAGCAGTACTTC. Its translation: CASSEYPVAGKDSYEQYF. The J gene is TRBJ2-7, the V gene TRBV25-1; 8 bases fit TRBD2. Germline CDR1 and CDR2: MGHDK and SYGVNS. The CDR3 runs 18 residues. The ends lost 0 bases at V and 0 bases at J; junction bases unmatched: 10.

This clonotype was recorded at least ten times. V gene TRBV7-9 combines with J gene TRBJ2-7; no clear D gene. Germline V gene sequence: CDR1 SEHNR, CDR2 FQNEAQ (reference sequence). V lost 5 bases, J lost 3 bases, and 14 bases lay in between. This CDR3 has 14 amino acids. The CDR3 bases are TGTGCCAGCAGCCTCCCCGGATCCTTCTACGAGCAGTACTTC. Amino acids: CASSLPGSFYEQYF.

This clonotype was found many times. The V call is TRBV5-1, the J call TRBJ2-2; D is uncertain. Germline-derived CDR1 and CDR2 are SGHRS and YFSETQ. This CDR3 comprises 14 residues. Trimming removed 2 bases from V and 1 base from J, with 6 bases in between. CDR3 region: CASSFFLNTGELFF. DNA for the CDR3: TGCGCCAGCAGCTTCTTCTTGAACACCGGGGAGCTGTTTTTT.

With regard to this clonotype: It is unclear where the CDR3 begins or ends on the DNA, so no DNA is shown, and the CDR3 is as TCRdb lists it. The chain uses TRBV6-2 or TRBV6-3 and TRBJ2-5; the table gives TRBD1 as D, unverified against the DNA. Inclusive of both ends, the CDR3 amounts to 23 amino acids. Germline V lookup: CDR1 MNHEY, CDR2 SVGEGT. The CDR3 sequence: CASRGHGTVSLRQLVDSLETQYF.

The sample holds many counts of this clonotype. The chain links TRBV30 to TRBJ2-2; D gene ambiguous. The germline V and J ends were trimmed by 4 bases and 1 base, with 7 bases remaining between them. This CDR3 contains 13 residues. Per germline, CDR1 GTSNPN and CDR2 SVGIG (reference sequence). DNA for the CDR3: TGTGCCTGGAATTTTGGGAACACCGGGGAGCTGTTTTTT. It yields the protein CAWNFGNTGELFF. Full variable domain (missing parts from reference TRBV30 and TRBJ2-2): SQTIHQWPATLVQPVGSPLSLECTVEGTSNPNLYWYRQAAGRGLQLLFYSVGIGQISSEVPQNLSASRPQDRQFILSSKKLLLSDSGFYLCAWNFGNTGELFFGEGSRLTVL.

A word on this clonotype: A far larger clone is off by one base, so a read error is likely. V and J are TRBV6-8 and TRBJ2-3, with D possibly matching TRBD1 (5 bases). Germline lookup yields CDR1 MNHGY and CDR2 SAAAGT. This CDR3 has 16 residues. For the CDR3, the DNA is TGTGGCAGCAGTTACGTGCACTGGGGCGACAGAGATACGCAGTATTTT. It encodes CGSSYVHWGDRDTQYF.